The next 16 T cell receptor beta chains were all read from a single sample in a study of PD-L1 blockade in urothelial cancer. Method: immunoSEQ multiplex PCR; TCRdb's copy keeps in-frame clones and lacks some. In the table there are roughly 40,000 clones, roughly nine tenths of which are singletons. Time point: pretreatment peripheral blood. Sequencing used PBMCs, obtained around atezolizumab (anti-PD-L1) treatment. The receptor source for this set is an older woman with urothelial cancer.

This sequence joins TRBV6-5 and TRBJ1-1; possible D gene TRBD1, 6 bases. Trimming pared 2 bases from V and 2 bases from J, leaving 9 bases between. In germline, CDR1 is MNHEY, CDR2 SVGAGI. There are 14 residues in the CDR3. CDR3 protein: CASSYQGGNTEAFF. In nucleotides, the CDR3 is TGTGCCAGCAGTTACCAAGGGGGAAACACTGAAGCTTTCTTT.

This rearrangement joins TRBV7-8 to TRBJ1-3; D is uncertain. Germline lookup yields CDR1 SGHVS and CDR2 FQNEAQ. The CDR3 covers 13 residues. V was trimmed by 1 base and J by 5 bases, leaving 6 bases between them. The CDR3 sequence is CASSLGGRNTIYF. CDR3 sequence (DNA): TGTGCCAGCAGCTTAGGAGGCAGAAACACCATATATTTT. The full variable domain, rest sourced from reference TRBV7-8 and TRBJ1-3, is GAGVSQSPRYKVAKRGQDVALRCDPISGHVSLFWYQQALGQGPEFLTYFQNEAQLDKSGLPSDRFFAERPEGSVSTLKIQRTQQEDSAVYLCASSLGGRNTIYFGEGSWLTVV.

The chain links TRBV5-1 to TRBJ2-2, with TRBD2 identical over 7 bases. The trim removed 5 bases at V and 6 bases at J, leaving 13 bases unmatched. The CDR3 is made up of 16 amino acids. Germline loops: CDR1 SGHRS, CDR2 YFSETQ. DNA of the CDR3: TGCGCCAGCAGGGTGAGAAGCGGGAATCAGGCCGGGGAGCTGTTTTTT. Amino acid sequence: CASRVRSGNQAGELFF.

The J gene is TRBJ1-2, the V gene TRBV7-2; 7 bases map to TRBD1. The CDR3 is made up of 15 amino acids. J was trimmed by 2 bases and V by 1 base; bases with no gene match: 4. Germline CDR1 SGHTA, CDR2 FQGNSA. CDR3 DNA: TGTGCCAGCAGCTTAGAACAGGGGCAGAACTATGGCTACACCTTC. Translated, it gives CASSLEQGQNYGYTF.

J is TRBJ1-2 and V is TRBV7-5. TRBV7-5 is labeled a pseudogene. The CDR3 is made up of 18 amino acids. CDR3 loop: CARSSLEGGDKKNYGYTF. CDR3 nucleotides: TGTGCCAGAAGCTCATTAGAGGGGGGGGACAAAAAGAACTATGGCTACACCTTC.

CDR3 sequence reads: CASSIARGNEAFF. The CDR3 DNA reads as TGTGCCAGCAGCATAGCCCGGGGGAATGAAGCTTTCTTT. The rearrangement joins TRBV7-3 to TRBJ1-1; a weak D match, TRBD1 (5 bases). Germline loops: CDR1 SGHTA, CDR2 FQGTGA. CDR3 size: 13 residues. The V end lost 5 bases, the J end lost 7 bases, and 14 bases lay between the germline ends.

The chain has TRBV5-1 and TRBJ2-7; 10 nucleotides agree with TRBD2. After removal of 4 bases from V and 7 bases from J, the junction contained 20 bases not matched to a gene. CDR3 length: 18 amino acids. Germline V gives CDR1 SGHRS, CDR2 YFSETQ. CDR3 nucleotide sequence: TGCGCCAGCAGCCCGCCAACGAGCGGGAGGGGAGCTATACGGGAGCAGTACTTC. It translates to CASSPPTSGRGAIREQYF.

The chain links TRBV19 to TRBJ1-2; the D gene is possibly TRBD1 (6 bases). This CDR3 comprises 12 residues. The V gene lost 3 bases and the J gene lost 7 bases, with 9 bases spanning the gap. The V gene's germline CDR1 is LNHDA and CDR2 SQIVND (reference sequence). The CDR3 bases are TGTGCCAGTAGTATGGGGACATTTGGCTACACCTTC. It is translated as CASSMGTFGYTF.

The chain employs TRBV6-5 and TRBJ1-1; tentative D call: TRBD1 (5 bases). Germline V lookup: CDR1 MNHEY, CDR2 SVGAGI. V dropped 2 bases and J dropped 1 base, with 11 bases sitting between them. CDR3 length: 15 amino acids. The CDR3 DNA reads TGTGCCAGCAGTTACGCGTTCGACAGGAACACTGAAGCTTTCTTT. It encodes CASSYAFDRNTEAFF.

The genes are TRBV28 and TRBJ1-3; 9 nucleotides line up with TRBD1. Germline CDR1 and CDR2: MDHEN and SYDVKM. With 2 bases clipped from V and 0 bases from J, the junction kept 5 bases outside the gene matches. The CDR3 extends over 17 amino acids. CDR3 loop: CASSLPGQGSSGNTIYF. Written as DNA, the CDR3 is TGTGCCAGCAGTTTACCTGGACAGGGGAGCTCTGGAAACACCATATATTTT.

This rearrangement joins TRBV7-2 to TRBJ2-1, with 9 bases aligning to TRBD2. CDR1 SGHTA and CDR2 FQGNSA come from the germline V gene. This CDR3 contains 17 residues. Germline trimming cut 7 bases from V and 6 bases from J; bases unmatched to any gene: 16. CDR3 amino acids: CASNQGVAGGPGNEQFF. The CDR3 coding sequence is TGTGCCAGCAACCAGGGGGTGGCGGGAGGGCCGGGCAATGAGCAGTTCTTC.

The chain has TRBV7-2 and TRBJ2-1, with TRBD2 identical over 9 bases. There are 16 residues in the CDR3. Trimming took 1 base from V and 9 from J; bases not matched to a gene: 10. CDR1 and CDR2 from the germline V gene are SGHTA and FQGNSA. The CDR3 sequence: CASSLEGGRVSGEQFF. CDR3 coding DNA: TGTGCCAGCAGCTTAGAAGGCGGGAGGGTCTCGGGTGAGCAGTTCTTC.

The J gene is TRBJ2-3, the V gene TRBV10-1; TRBD2 matches 10 bases. This CDR3 contains 16 residues. Germline V gene sequence: CDR1 WNHNN, CDR2 SYGVQD (reference sequence). Losses at the gene ends were 6 bases for V and 3 bases for J; bases not matched to a gene: 9. The CDR3 region is CASSLELAGGTDTQYF. The CDR3 coding sequence is TGCGCCAGCAGCTTAGAATTAGCGGGAGGAACAGATACGCAGTATTTT.

This chain uses TRBV5-6 with TRBJ2-7, with 13 bases identical to TRBD2. V dropped 0 bases and J dropped 7; count of bases not matched to a gene: 7. The CDR3 sequence is 16 residues long. From germline, CDR1 is SGHDT and CDR2 YYEEEE. CDR3 in amino acids: CASSLVTSGRVWEQYF. Here the CDR3 DNA reads TGTGCCAGCAGCTTGGTTACTAGCGGGAGGGTTTGGGAGCAGTACTTC.

This chain uses TRBV25-1 with TRBJ1-5; 7 bases map to TRBD1. The CDR3 consists of 15 residues. J lost 6 bases, V lost 1 base, and 6 bases had no gene match. The germline gives CDR1 MGHDK, CDR2 SYGVNS. CDR3 DNA sequence: TGTGCCAGCAGTGAATCCGGGACAGTGGGTCAGCCCCAGCATTTT. Amino acid sequence: CASSESGTVGQPQHF.

Comment on this clone: The junction departs from the called germline gene at one end, perhaps through a read error. The chain has TRBV29-1 and TRBJ2-1, with TRBD2 identical over 11 bases. The CDR3 extends over 15 amino acids. The V gene's germline CDR1 is SQVTM and CDR2 ANQGSEA. The CDR3 here is CSVEGWASGRNEQFF. The DNA of the CDR3 is TGCAGCGTCGAAGGGTGGGCTAGCGGGAGGAATGAGCAGTTCTTC.